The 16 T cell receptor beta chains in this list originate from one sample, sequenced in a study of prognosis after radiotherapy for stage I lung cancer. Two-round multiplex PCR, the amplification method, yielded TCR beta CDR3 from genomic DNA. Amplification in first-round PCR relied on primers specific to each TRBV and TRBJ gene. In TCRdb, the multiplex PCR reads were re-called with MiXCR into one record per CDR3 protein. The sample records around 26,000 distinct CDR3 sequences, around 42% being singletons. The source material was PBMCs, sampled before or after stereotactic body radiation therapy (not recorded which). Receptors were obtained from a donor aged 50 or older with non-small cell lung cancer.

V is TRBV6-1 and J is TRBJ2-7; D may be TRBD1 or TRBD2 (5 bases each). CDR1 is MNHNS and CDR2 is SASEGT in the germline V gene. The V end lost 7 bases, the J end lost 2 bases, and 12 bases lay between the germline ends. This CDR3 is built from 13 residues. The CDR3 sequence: CASIVGRPYEQYF. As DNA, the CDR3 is TGTGCCAGCATTGTGGGACGCCCCTACGAGCAGTACTTC.

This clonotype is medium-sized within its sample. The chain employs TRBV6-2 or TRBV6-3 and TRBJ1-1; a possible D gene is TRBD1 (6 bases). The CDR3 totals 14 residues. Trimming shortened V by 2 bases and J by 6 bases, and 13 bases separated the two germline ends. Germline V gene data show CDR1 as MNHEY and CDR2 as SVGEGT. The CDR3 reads CASSYGGLGAEAFF. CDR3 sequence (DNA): TGTGCCAGCAGTTACGGGGGGCTAGGGGCTGAAGCTTTCTTT.

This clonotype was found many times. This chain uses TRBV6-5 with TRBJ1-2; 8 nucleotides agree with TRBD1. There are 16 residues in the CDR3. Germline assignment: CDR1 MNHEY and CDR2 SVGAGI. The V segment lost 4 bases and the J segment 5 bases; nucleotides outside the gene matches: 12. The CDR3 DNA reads TGTGCCAGCAGTTCGTCCGGGACAGGAAGTGCATATGGCTACACCTTC. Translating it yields CASSSSGTGSAYGYTF.

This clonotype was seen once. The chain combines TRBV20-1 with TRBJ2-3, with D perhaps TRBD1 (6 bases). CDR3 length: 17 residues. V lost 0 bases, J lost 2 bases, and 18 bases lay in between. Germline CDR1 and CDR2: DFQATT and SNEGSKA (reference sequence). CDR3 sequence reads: CSAREAGVLSITDTQYF. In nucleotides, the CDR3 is TGCAGTGCTAGAGAGGCAGGGGTCCTTTCTATCACAGATACGCAGTATTTT.

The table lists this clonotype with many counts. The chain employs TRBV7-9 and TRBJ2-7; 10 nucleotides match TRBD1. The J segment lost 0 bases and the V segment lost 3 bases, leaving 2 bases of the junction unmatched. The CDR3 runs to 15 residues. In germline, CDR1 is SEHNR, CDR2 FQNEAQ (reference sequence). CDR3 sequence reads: CASSLGQGRSYEQYF. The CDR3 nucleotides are TGTGCCAGCAGCTTGGGACAGGGGCGCTCCTACGAGCAGTACTTC.

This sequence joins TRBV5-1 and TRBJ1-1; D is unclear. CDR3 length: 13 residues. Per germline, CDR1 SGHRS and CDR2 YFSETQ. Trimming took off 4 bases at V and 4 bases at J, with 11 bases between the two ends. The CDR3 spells CASSVSGFTEAFF. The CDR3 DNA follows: TGCGCCAGCAGCGTCAGTGGATTCACTGAAGCTTTCTTT.

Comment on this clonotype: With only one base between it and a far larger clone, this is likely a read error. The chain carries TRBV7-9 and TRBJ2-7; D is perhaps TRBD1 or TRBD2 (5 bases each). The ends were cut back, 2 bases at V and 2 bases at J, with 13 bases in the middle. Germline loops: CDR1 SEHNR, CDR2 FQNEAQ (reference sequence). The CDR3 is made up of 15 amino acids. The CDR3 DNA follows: TGTGCCAGCAGCTTATCCTTGGGACGGACCTACGAGCAGTACTTC. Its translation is CASSLSLGRTYEQYF. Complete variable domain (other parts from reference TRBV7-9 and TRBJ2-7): DTGVSQNPRHKITKRGQNVTFRCDPISEHNRLYWYRQTLGQGPEFLTYFQNEAQLEKSRLLSDRFSAERPKGSFSTLEIQRTEQGDSAMYLCASSLSLGRTYEQYFGPGTRLTVT.

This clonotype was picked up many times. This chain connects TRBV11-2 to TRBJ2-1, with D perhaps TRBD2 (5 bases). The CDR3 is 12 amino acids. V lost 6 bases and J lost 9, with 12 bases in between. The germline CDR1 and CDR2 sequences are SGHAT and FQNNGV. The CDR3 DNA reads TGTGCCAGCAGACAATCTGGACTTGAGCAGTTCTTC. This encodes CASRQSGLEQFF. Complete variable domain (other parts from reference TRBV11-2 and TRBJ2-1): EAGVAQSPRYKIIEKRQSVAFWCNPISGHATLYWYQQILGQGPKLLIQFQNNGVVDDSQLPKDRFSAERLKGVDSTLKIQPAKLEDSAVYLCASRQSGLEQFFGPGTRLTVL.

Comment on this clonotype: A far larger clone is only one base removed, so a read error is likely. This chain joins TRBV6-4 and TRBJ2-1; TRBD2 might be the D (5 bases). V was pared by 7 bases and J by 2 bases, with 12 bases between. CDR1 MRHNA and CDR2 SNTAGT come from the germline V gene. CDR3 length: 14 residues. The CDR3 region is CASKLDHTYNEQFF. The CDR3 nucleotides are TGTGCCAGCAAACTAGACCACACCTACAATGAGCAGTTCTTC.

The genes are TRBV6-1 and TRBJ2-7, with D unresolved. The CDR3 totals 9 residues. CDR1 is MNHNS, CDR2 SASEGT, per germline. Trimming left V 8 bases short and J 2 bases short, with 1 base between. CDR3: CASPYEQYF. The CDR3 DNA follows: TGTGCCAGCCCCTACGAGCAGTACTTC.

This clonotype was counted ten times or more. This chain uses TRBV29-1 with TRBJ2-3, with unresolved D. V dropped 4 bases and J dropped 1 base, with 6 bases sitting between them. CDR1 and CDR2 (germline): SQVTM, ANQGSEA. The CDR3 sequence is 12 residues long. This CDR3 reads CSVARGTDTQYF. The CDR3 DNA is TGCAGCGTTGCAAGAGGCACAGATACGCAGTATTTT.

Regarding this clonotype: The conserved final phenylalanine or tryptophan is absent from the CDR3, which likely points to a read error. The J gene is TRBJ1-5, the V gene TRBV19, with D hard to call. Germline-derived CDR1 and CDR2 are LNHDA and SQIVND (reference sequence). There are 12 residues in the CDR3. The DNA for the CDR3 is TGTGCAAGTAGTATGGTAGGTCAGCCCCAGCATTCT. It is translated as CASSMVGQPQHS.

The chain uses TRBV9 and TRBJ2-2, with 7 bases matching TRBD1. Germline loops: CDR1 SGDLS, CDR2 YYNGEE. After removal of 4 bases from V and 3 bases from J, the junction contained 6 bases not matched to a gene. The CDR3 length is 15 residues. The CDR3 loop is CASSWRTGDTGELFF. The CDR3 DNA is TGTGCCAGCAGCTGGAGGACAGGTGACACCGGGGAGCTGTTTTTT.

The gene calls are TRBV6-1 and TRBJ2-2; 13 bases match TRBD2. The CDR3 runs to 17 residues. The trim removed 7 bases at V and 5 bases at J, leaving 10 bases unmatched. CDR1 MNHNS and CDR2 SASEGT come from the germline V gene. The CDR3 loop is CASMPKMTSGGTGELFF. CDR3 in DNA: TGTGCCAGCATGCCTAAAATGACTAGCGGGGGGACCGGGGAGCTGTTTTTT.

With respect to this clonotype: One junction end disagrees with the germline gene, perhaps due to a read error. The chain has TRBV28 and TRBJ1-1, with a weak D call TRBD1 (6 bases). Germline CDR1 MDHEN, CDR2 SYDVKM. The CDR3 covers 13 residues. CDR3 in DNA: TGCGCCAGCACAGGGTATTCGGTCACTGAAGCTTTCTTT. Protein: CASTGYSVTEAFF.

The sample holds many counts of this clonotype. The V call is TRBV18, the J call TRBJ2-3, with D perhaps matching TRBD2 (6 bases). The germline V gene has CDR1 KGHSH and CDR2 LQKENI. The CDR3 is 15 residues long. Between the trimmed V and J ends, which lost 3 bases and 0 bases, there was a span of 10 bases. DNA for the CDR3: TGTGCCAGCTCACCCCTCAGCGGGAGCACAGATACGCAGTATTTT. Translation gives CASSPLSGSTDTQYF.